The 28 T cell receptor delta chains below were found in one sample sequenced in a study of gamma-delta T cells after stem cell transplantation. TCRdb re-processed the RT-PCR reads via CATT. This repertoire shows about 3,000 delta-chain clones, almost 9% found once; its top ten account for 8% to 9.5%. The sequenced material came from gamma-delta T cells. The receptors shown here come from a human donor. It is not recorded whose cells these are; they may come from a transplant donor.

About this clone itself: A far larger clone is only one base removed, so a read error is likely. V gene TRDV2 combines with J gene TRDJ1; TRDD3 matches 9 bases. This CDR3 is built from 14 residues. Germline V CDR1 and CDR2: GEAIGNYY, EKD. CDR3 nucleotides: TGTGCCTGTGACATACTGGGGGACACCGATAATCTCATCTTT. Its protein is CACDILGDTDNLIF.

This clone has a single count. A far larger clone is only one base removed, so a read error is likely. J is TRDJ3 and V is TRDV2; 9 bases are shared with TRDD3. Germline CDR1 GEAIGNYY, CDR2 EKD. The length of the CDR3 is 20 residues. V dropped 0 bases and J dropped 2; count of bases not matched to a gene: 10. The DNA for the CDR3 is TGTGCCTGTGACACCGCTACTGGGGGACGGAGCGCCTGGGACACCCGACAGATGTTTTTC. Protein product: CACDTATGGRSAWDTRQMFF.

The chain links TRDV1 to TRDJ1; D gene ambiguous. The CDR3 loop spans 15 amino acids. Germline CDR1 reads TSWWSYY; CDR2 reads QGS. Trimming pared 3 bases from V and 0 bases from J, leaving 11 bases between. CDR3 residues: CALGDPGWYTDKLIF. The CDR3 DNA sequence: TGTGCTCTTGGGGACCCAGGCTGGTACACCGATAAACTCATCTTT.

This clone has a handful of counts. This likely stems from a read error, as it lies one base from a far larger clone. The chain links TRDV2 to TRDJ1; 8 bases map to TRDD3. The V segment lost 1 base and the J segment 4 bases; nucleotides outside the gene matches: 10. The CDR3 has 16 amino acids. CDR1 is GEAIGNYY and CDR2 is EKD in the germline V gene. CDR3 sequence reads: CACDTFAGGRGDKLIF. The CDR3 DNA reads TGTGCCTGTGACACTTTCGCTGGGGGACGCGGCGATAAACTCATCTTT.

This clone turned up a few times. The chain uses TRDV1 and TRDJ1; TRDD3 matches 10 bases. The germline V gene has CDR1 TSWWSYY and CDR2 QGS. The CDR3 covers 23 residues. V trimming: 1 base; J trimming: 0 bases; junction bases outside the gene matches: 23. This CDR3 is CALGEPHRDWGIEGPLYTDKLIF. The CDR3 DNA is TGTGCTCTTGGGGAACCACATCGTGACTGGGGGATTGAAGGCCCCTTGTACACCGATAAACTCATCTTT.

This clone is judged medium-sized (0.01 to 0.1%). A much larger clone lies one base from this, so it may be a read error. This same CDR3 is encoded by further DNA sequences in the sample. The rearrangement joins TRDV2 to TRDJ3; TRDD3 agrees at 9 bases. Trimming cost V 2 bases and J 0 bases; bases outside gene matches: 4. Germline V CDR1 and CDR2: GEAIGNYY, EKD. The CDR3 covers 18 residues. The CDR3 here is CACDKYWGSSWDTRQMFF. The DNA of the CDR3 is TGTGCCTGTGACAAATACTGGGGGAGCTCCTGGGACACCCGACAGATGTTTTTC.

The sample holds a few counts of this clone. The likely explanation is a read error, given a far larger clone one base away. The V gene is TRDV2, the J gene TRDJ2; a possible D gene is TRDD3 (6 bases). The CDR3 loop spans 15 amino acids. Germline assignment: CDR1 GEAIGNYY and CDR2 EKD. Trimming cost V 3 bases and J 4 bases, with 14 bases left between them. The CDR3 DNA follows: TGTGCCTGTGACCCCCTACCACTGGGGACAGCACAACTCTTCTTT. Amino acids: CACDPLPLGTAQLFF.

This clone is labeled large (0.1 to 1%). The V gene is TRDV2, the J gene TRDJ3, with TRDD3 identical over 8 bases. Germline V lookup: CDR1 GEAIGNYY, CDR2 EKD. This CDR3 region has 17 residues. The junction had 6 bases not matched to a gene; V was cut back by 4 bases and J by 2 bases. The CDR3 bases are TGTGCCTGTGAAGAGTGGGGGATCCCCTGGGACACCCGACAGATGTTTTTC. This encodes CACEEWGIPWDTRQMFF.

To note about this clone: A read error is likely here: a far larger clone is one base away. This sample also contains other DNA sequences that code for the same CDR3. The V and J genes are TRDV2 and TRDJ1; 13 positions agree with TRDD3. Per the germline V gene, CDR1 is GEAIGNYY and CDR2 is EKD. This CDR3 is built from 24 residues. The CDR3 here is CACDITVYWGIREPHSHLTDKLIF. The CDR3 nucleotides read TGTGCCTGCGACATTACTGTCTACTGGGGGATACGCGAGCCGCACTCCCACCTTACCGATAAACTCATCTTT.

By share of the sample, this clone is large. The chain combines TRDV2 with TRDJ1; possible D gene TRDD3, 6 bases. The CDR3 has 14 amino acids. V lost 0 bases and J lost 0, with 7 bases in between. The germline CDR1 and CDR2 sequences are GEAIGNYY and EKD. CDR3 nucleotides: TGTGCCTGTGACACCATGGGGGACACCGATAAACTCATCTTT. Protein sequence: CACDTMGDTDKLIF.

This clone qualifies as large. The chain uses TRDV2 and TRDJ3; 12 positions match TRDD3. Germline V lookup: CDR1 GEAIGNYY, CDR2 EKD. The CDR3 is made up of 20 amino acids. The ends lost 2 bases at V and 0 bases at J; junction bases unmatched: 7. The CDR3, as DNA: TGTGCCTGTGACAACGTACTGGGGGATACAAGCTCCTGGGACACCCGACAGATGTTTTTC. Translated: CACDNVLGDTSSWDTRQMFF.

Note on this clone: This clone may be a read error of a much larger clone one base away. The CDR3 loop is CACDTLGDTQTDKLIF. The DNA for the CDR3 is TGTGCCTGTGACACCTTGGGGGATACGCAGACCGATAAACTCATCTTT. V usage is TRDV2 and J usage is TRDJ1, with 11 bases lining up with TRDD3. This CDR3 region has 16 residues. Looked up from germline, CDR1 is GEAIGNYY and CDR2 is EKD. With 0 bases clipped from V and 2 bases from J, the junction kept 4 bases outside the gene matches.

Turning to this clone: This DNA's translation and the protein TCRdb lists, from a much larger clone, do not match at residue 10, likely due to a read error; the protein shown is translated from the DNA. J is TRDJ3 and V is TRDV2, with 9 bases matching TRDD3. CDR1 is GEAIGNYY and CDR2 is EKD in the germline V gene. The CDR3 is made up of 17 amino acids. The CDR3 spells CACDVLGDSRDTRQMFF. The CDR3 DNA sequence: TGTGCCTGTGACGTACTGGGGGACTCCCGGGACACCCGACAGATGTTTTTC.

As to this clone: A far larger clone is a single base away, which makes a read error likely. The chain joins TRDV2 to TRDJ1, with 11 bases fitting TRDD3. In germline, CDR1 is GEAIGNYY, CDR2 EKD. V lost 1 base and J lost 8; bases outside the gene matches: 20. The CDR3 is 19 residues long. The CDR3 bases are TGTGCCTGTGACACAGGAACTGGGGGATATAGAGGAAACAACCGGAAACTCATCTTT. This encodes CACDTGTGGYRGNNRKLIF.

This clone is labeled as medium-sized. J is TRDJ2 and V is TRDV2, with D perhaps TRDD3 (5 bases). The CDR3 is made up of 15 amino acids. Between the trimmed V and J ends, which lost 3 bases and 0 bases, there was a span of 10 bases. Germline assignment: CDR1 GEAIGNYY and CDR2 EKD. The CDR3 DNA follows: TGTGCCTGTGACCGGGGGTCCCCTTTGACAGCACAACTCTTCTTT. Amino acid sequence: CACDRGSPLTAQLFF.

On this clone itself: A far larger clone is only one base removed, so a read error is likely. The sample contains more than one DNA sequence encoding this CDR3. The chain couples TRDV2 to TRDJ2; a possible D gene is TRDD3 (5 bases). The CDR3 has 15 amino acids. CDR1 is GEAIGNYY and CDR2 is EKD in the germline V gene. CDR3 nucleotide sequence: TGTGCCTGTGGGGGGTCCACTACTTTGACAGCACAGCTCTTCTTT. Amino acids: CACGGSTTLTAQLFF.

This clone has only a few counts. Just one base apart from a much larger clone, this may be a read error. The same CDR3 arises from other DNA sequences in this sample as well. This chain links TRDV2 with TRDJ3; 13 bases line up with TRDD3. CDR3 length equals 25 residues. V was clipped by 0 bases and J by 0 bases; unmatched bases: 19. Germline V gene data show CDR1 as GEAIGNYY and CDR2 as EKD. The DNA for the CDR3 is TGTGCCTGTGACACCAGCTGGGAGGACTACTGGGGGATACGGCCTCGCTCCTGGGACACCCGACAGATGTTTTTC. Its protein product is CACDTSWEDYWGIRPRSWDTRQMFF.

A word on this clone: A far larger clone is only one base removed, so a read error is likely. The same CDR3 can be traced to other DNA sequences in this sample. The rearrangement uses TRDV2 and TRDJ3, with 11 bases lining up with TRDD3. The germline V gene encodes CDR1 GEAIGNYY and CDR2 EKD. The CDR3 has 21 residues. CDR3 in amino acids: CACDTVDGGYAGSWDTRQMFF. In DNA form, the CDR3 reads TGTGCCTGTGACACCGTGGATGGGGGATACGCGGGCTCCTGGGACACCCGACAGATGTTCTTC.

To note about this clone: It is unclear where the CDR3 begins or ends on the DNA, so no DNA is shown, and the CDR3 is as TCRdb lists it. The chain links TRAV29/DV5 to TRDJ1; TRDD3, the D gene given by the table, was not confirmed from the DNA. The CDR3 length equals 22 residues, ends included. Germline V CDR1 and CDR2: NSMFDY, ISSIKDK. The CDR3 region is CSVLLCSPAVLLGDEAADKLIF.

This clone was seen more than once but under ten times. For this DNA, TCRdb reports the protein of a much larger clone, which diverges at residue 6, most likely from a read error; the protein presented here is translated directly from the DNA. The chain employs TRDV2 and TRDJ2, with TRDD3 matching over 8 bases. V was pared by 3 bases and J by 7 bases, with 6 bases of the junction left unmatched. CDR3 length: 14 residues. Germline V gives CDR1 GEAIGNYY, CDR2 EKD. The CDR3 sequence: CACDGQGDRAQLFF. The CDR3 DNA follows: TGTGCCTGTGACGGACAGGGGGATAGAGCACAACTCTTCTTT.

This clone was seen a few times. This could be a read error, since a much larger clone is one nucleotide away. This chain links TRDV2 with TRDJ1, with 10 bases aligning to TRDD3. The CDR3 extends over 16 amino acids. V trimming: 2 bases; J trimming: 0 bases; junction bases outside the gene matches: 5. Germline V CDR1 and CDR2: GEAIGNYY, EKD. In DNA, the CDR3 is TGTGCCTGTGACATACTGGGGGATCCGTACACCGATAAACTCATCTTT. Translation: CACDILGDPYTDKLIF.

As concerns this clone: This may be a read error: a much more frequent sequence differs by one nucleotide. This sample also contains other DNA sequences that code for the same CDR3. The chain recombines TRDV1 with TRDJ1; 9 bases align to TRDD2. The V gene end was trimmed by 4 bases and the J gene end by 0 bases; junction bases not matched to a gene: 24. The germline gives CDR1 TSWWSYY, CDR2 QGS. The CDR3 loop spans 22 amino acids. CDR3 nucleotides: TGTGCTCTTGGGGGCAACCTTCCTACGACCTACTGGGGCCCGCAGTACACCGATAAACTCATCTTT. Translated: CALGGNLPTTYWGPQYTDKLIF.

This clone was seen a few times. For this DNA, TCRdb reports the protein of a much larger clone, which diverges at residue 8, most likely from a read error; the protein presented here is translated directly from the DNA. The CDR3 reads CACDTGGCSWDTRQMFF. The DNA of the CDR3 is TGTGCCTGTGACACTGGGGGATGCTCCTGGGACACCCGACAGATGTTTTTC. This chain joins TRDV2 and TRDJ3; TRDD3 agrees at 8 bases. The junction had 1 base not matched to a gene; V was cut back by 1 base and J by 0 bases. Looked up from germline, CDR1 is GEAIGNYY and CDR2 is EKD. This CDR3 comprises 17 residues.

This chain joins TRDV2 and TRDJ1; no clear D gene. V was pared by 1 base and J by 0 bases, with 26 bases between. CDR3 length equals 20 residues. Germline V CDR1 and CDR2: GEAIGNYY, EKD. The CDR3 sequence is CACDTLSAGSGGGYTDKLIF. CDR3 sequence (DNA): TGTGCCTGTGACACTCTTTCCGCGGGGTCCGGCGGAGGATACACCGATAAACTCATCTTT.

In the case of this clone: A far more abundant clone sits one base away, making this likely a read error. DNA for the CDR3: TGTGCCTGTGACACCGGATGGGGTAAAAACTCCTGGGACACCCGACAGATGTTTTTC. It codes for CACDTGWGKNSWDTRQMFF. The chain carries TRDV2 and TRDJ3, with D perhaps matching TRDD3 (5 bases). The CDR3 covers 19 residues. Germline CDR1 GEAIGNYY, CDR2 EKD. The V gene lost 0 bases and the J gene lost 0 bases, with 14 bases spanning the gap.

In this sample, this clone is medium-sized (0.01 to 0.1%). Other DNA sequences of this sample code for an identical CDR3. CDR3 region: CAARALGDDLTAQLFF. DNA of the CDR3: TGTGCAGCAAGAGCACTGGGGGATGACTTGACAGCACAACTCTTCTTT. The chain uses TRAV29/DV5 and TRDJ2; 10 bases line up with TRDD3. CDR3 size: 16 residues. Germline V CDR1 and CDR2: NSMFDY, ISSIKDK. The V segment lost 2 bases and the J segment 2 bases; nucleotides outside the gene matches: 6.

In regard to this clone: The likely explanation is a read error, given a far larger clone one base away. The genes are TRDV2 and TRDJ3, with TRDD3 matching over 13 bases. CDR1 and CDR2 (germline): GEAIGNYY, EKD. CDR3 size: 21 residues. The CDR3 protein is CACDTVLGDTRSSRDTRQMFF. CDR3 nucleotides: TGTGCCTGTGACACCGTACTGGGGGATACGCGGAGCTCCCGGGACACCCGACAGATGTTTTTC.

This rearrangement joins TRDV2 to TRDJ1, with 10 bases lining up with TRDD3. Germline lookup yields CDR1 GEAIGNYY and CDR2 EKD. The CDR3 is made up of 15 amino acids. Losses at the gene ends were 2 bases for V and 0 bases for J; bases not matched to a gene: 2. The CDR3 DNA reads TGTGCCTGTGACAGTACTGGGGGATACACCGATAAACTCATCTTT. It encodes CACDSTGGYTDKLIF.